These T cell receptor beta chains were read from a single sample in a study of cytomegalovirus exposure and HLA in healthy donors. Generated by immunoSEQ multiplex PCR, the TCRdb table keeps only in-frame clones and is missing some. Seen here are more than 95,000 clones, around four fifths observed once, and the top ten hold roughly 1.8%. Sample: PBMCs. Receptor source: a woman in her 40s in good health and CMV-seronegative. Both conserved end residues are part of each CDR3. The D gene is left open where the match is weak. Only part of the rows carry a size: once, few, many, or a class if the clone is expanded.

D,V,size,J,CDR3,DNA
TRBD1,TRBV28,.,TRBJ1-2,CASSLAQGNGYTF,TGTGCCAGCAGTTTAGCACAGGGGAATGGCTACACCTTC
.,TRBV7-8,.,TRBJ1-5,CASSLWGAAGNQPQHF,TGTGCTAGCAGCTTATGGGGAGCGGCGGGCAATCAGCCCCAGCATTTT
TRBD2,TRBV7-2,.,TRBJ2-7,CASSRTSGTYYEQYF,TGTGCCAGCAGCCGGACTAGCGGGACGTACTACGAGCAGTACTTC
.,TRBV28,.,TRBJ1-2,CASSPSGSNVGYTF,TGTGCCAGCAGCCCTAGCGGTTCTAACGTGGGCTACACCTTC
TRBD1,TRBV19,.,TRBJ1-2,CASSSRQGDYGYTF,TGTGCCAGTAGTTCGCGGCAGGGGGACTATGGCTACACCTTC
.,TRBV19,.,TRBJ2-1,CASTRDSSYNEQFF,TGTGCCAGTACCCGGGACTCCTCCTACAATGAGCAGTTCTTC
TRBD2,TRBV7-3,.,TRBJ2-7,CASSIAAGAVYEQYF,TGTGCCAGCAGCATCGCGGCGGGAGCGGTTTACGAGCAGTACTTC
.,TRBV7-8,.,TRBJ1-2,CASSFPRAWGGYTF,TGTGCCAGCAGCTTCCCGAGGGCCTGGGGTGGCTACACCTTC
TRBD2,TRBV15,.,TRBJ2-1,CATSAETSGRNEQFF,TGTGCCACCAGCGCGGAGACTAGCGGGAGAAATGAGCAGTTCTTC
.,TRBV19,.,TRBJ1-5,CASSIAAARQPQHF,TGTGCCAGTAGTATAGCGGCGGCTAGGCAGCCCCAGCATTTT
TRBD1,TRBV29-1,.,TRBJ1-1,CSVQGQENTEAFF,TGCAGCGTTCAAGGACAGGAGAACACTGAAGCTTTCTTT
TRBD1,TRBV13,.,TRBJ2-5,CASSLAIGQGRDQETQYF,TGTGCCAGCAGCTTAGCCATCGGACAGGGAAGGGACCAAGAGACCCAGTACTTC
TRBD2,TRBV9,.,TRBJ2-3,CASSVGTSGTDTQYF,TGTGCCAGCAGCGTAGGTACTAGCGGTACAGATACGCAGTATTTT
TRBD1,TRBV19,few,TRBJ1-3,CASSAHRGPQGSGNTIYF,TGTGCCAGTAGTGCGCACAGGGGGCCACAAGGCTCTGGAAACACCATATATTTT
.,TRBV1,once,TRBJ1-4,CTSSLPGTAKLCNEKLFF,TGCACCAGCAGCTTACCCGGGACAGCTAAACTTTGTAATGAAAAACTGTTTTTT
.,TRBV27,.,TRBJ1-5,CASSLSSRVSNQPQHF,TGTGCCAGCAGTTTATCTAGCAGGGTTAGCAATCAGCCCCAGCATTTT